This T cell receptor (beta chain) is from a study of blood T cell repertoires in COVID-19. Across the study: Acute and convalescent COVID-19 samples came from the United States, Italy and Spain.

TCRdb keeps only in-frame clones here, not all; method: immunoSEQ multiplex PCR. The profile shows approximately 120,000 clones, around three quarters of them singletons. The V gene's germline CDR1 is KGHDR and CDR2 SFDVKD. V was cut by 1 base and J by 1 base, with 33 bases left in between. There are 23 residues in the CDR3. This TCR derives from a human donor in a cohort sampled during active or convalescent COVID-19. Specimen: peripheral blood. The chain carries TRBV24-1 and TRBJ1-1; weak D call: TRBD1 (6 bases). CDR3 in amino acids: CATSDFSFARTVRPLGPNTEAFF. CDR3 DNA sequence: TGTGCCACCAGTGATTTTTCTTTCGCGAGGACAGTTCGACCCCTGGGGCCGAACACTGAAGCTTTCTTT.